Sequencing of this T cell receptor beta chain was carried out in a study of beta chain features in type 1 diabetes. Findings of the study overall: All four CD4+ subsets from Type 1 diabetes patients carried moderately but significantly shorter TCRB CDR3s.

Expressed TCRB transcripts were sequenced because the entire RNA isolate underwent reverse transcription. Profiled with immunoSEQ multiplex PCR; TCRdb holds only in-frame clones, not every one. The sample has approximately 170,000 clones, roughly 8% seen once. Purities in excess of 95% were seen in all sorted populations. Trimming removed 2 bases from V and 8 bases from J, with 7 bases in between. Germline lookup yields CDR1 DFQATT and CDR2 SNEGSKA (reference sequence). The CDR3 sequence is 11 residues long. This clone showed up just a few times. Antigen: not known. Distinct nucleotide sequences in the sample also encode this CDR3.

The TCR comes from a man aged 18-30 years with type 1 diabetes. Sequenced material: central memory CD4+ T cells from blood. The chain joins TRBV20-1 to TRBJ2-1; no definite D call. The CDR3 nucleotides are TGCAGTGCTAGAACCCGGGATGAGCAGTTCTTC. Translated, it gives CSARTRDEQFF.